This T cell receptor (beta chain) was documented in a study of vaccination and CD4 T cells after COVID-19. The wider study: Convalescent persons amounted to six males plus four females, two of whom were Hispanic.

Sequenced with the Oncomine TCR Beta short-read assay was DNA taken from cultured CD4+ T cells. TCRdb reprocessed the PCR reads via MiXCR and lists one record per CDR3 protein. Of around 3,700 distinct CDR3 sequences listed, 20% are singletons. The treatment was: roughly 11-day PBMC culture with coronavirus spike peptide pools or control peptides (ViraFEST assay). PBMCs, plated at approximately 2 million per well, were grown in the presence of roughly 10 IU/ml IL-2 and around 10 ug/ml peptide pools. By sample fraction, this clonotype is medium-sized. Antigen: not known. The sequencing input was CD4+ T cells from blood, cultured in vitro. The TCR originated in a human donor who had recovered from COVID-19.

The CDR3 sequence: CSASKGRDYGYTF. DNA for the CDR3: TGCAGTGCTAGTAAAGGACGAGACTATGGCTACACCTTC. The chain carries TRBV20-1 and TRBJ1-2; D remains ambiguous. Trimming cost V 3 bases and J 3 bases, with 11 bases left between them. The CDR3 extends over 13 amino acids. CDR1 is DFQATT, CDR2 SNEGSKA, per germline (reference sequence).